Each of the 11 T cell receptor beta chains below was sequenced from the same sample in a study of T cells in Graves' hyperthyroidism and ophthalmopathy. The TCR beta CDR3 regions underwent amplification using RNA transcripts as the source. Researchers ran a first-round RT-PCR on the TCR CDR3 using the HTBI primer set. TCRdb re-called the multiplex PCR reads through MiXCR, storing one row per CDR3 protein. The sample comprises hundreds of thousands of distinct CDR3 sequences, about two fifths of which are singletons, and 7% to 10% rests with the top ten. Material: blood. The source is a man aged 18 to 30 with Graves' hyperthyroidism.

There are many counts of this clonotype. This chain joins TRBV29-1 and TRBJ1-5, with 7 bases matching TRBD1. The CDR3 runs to 13 residues. Germline V lookup: CDR1 SQVTM, CDR2 ANQGSEA. Losses at the gene ends were 8 bases for V and 0 bases for J; bases not matched to a gene: 4. The CDR3, as DNA: TGCAGCCAACGACAGGGTAGCAATCAGCCCCAGCATTTT. Encoded protein: CSQRQGSNQPQHF.

The J gene is TRBJ2-5, the V gene TRBV2, with TRBD1 as a possible D gene (7 bases). CDR3 length equals 16 residues. V lost 6 bases and J 5 bases, leaving 22 bases between the germline ends. Germline CDR1 and CDR2: SNHLY and FYNNEI. The DNA for the CDR3 is TGTGCCAGCAGCGGGGGAAAACAGGGGTCGTGGGAGACCCAGTACTTC. As protein: CASSGGKQGSWETQYF.

There are a few counts of this clonotype. The chain employs TRBV6-5 and TRBJ2-7, with 8 bases fitting TRBD1. V shed 4 bases and J 0 bases; nucleotides not matched to a gene: 5. Germline CDR1 MNHEY, CDR2 SVGAGI. The CDR3 is 15 amino acids. DNA for the CDR3: TGTGCCAGCAGTTCCTTCGGACAGGGCTCCTACGAGCAGTACTTC. Residues: CASSSFGQGSYEQYF.

The chain is built from TRBV7-9 and TRBJ2-5; D is unresolved. The CDR3 extends over 13 amino acids. Per the germline V gene, CDR1 is SEHNR and CDR2 is FQNEAQ (reference sequence). V lost 5 bases and J 3 bases, leaving 10 bases between the germline ends. The CDR3 nucleotides are TGTGCCAGCAGCCGTCTAGGAGAAGAGACCCAGTACTTC. It yields the protein CASSRLGEETQYF.

In this sample, this clonotype turned up many times. The chain carries TRBV5-6 and TRBJ1-6; 9 bases fit TRBD1. Germline assignment: CDR1 SGHDT and CDR2 YYEEEE. The CDR3 length is 15 residues. Losses at the gene ends were 2 bases for V and 5 bases for J; bases not matched to a gene: 2. CDR3 sequence reads: CASSLWTGDNSPLHF. In DNA, the CDR3 is TGTGCCAGCAGCTTATGGACAGGGGATAATTCACCCCTCCACTTT.

Note on this clonotype: An end of the junction differs from the germline gene, which may be a read error. This chain uses TRBV19 with TRBJ1-1, with D hard to call. Germline-derived CDR1 and CDR2 are LNHDA and SQIVND (reference sequence). The CDR3 spans 13 residues. CDR3 sequence reads: CASAVERNTEASF. In DNA form, the CDR3 reads TGTGCCAGTGCGGTAGAAAGGAACACTGAAGCTTCCTTT.

V gene TRBV12-3 or TRBV12-4 combines with J gene TRBJ1-1; maybe TRBD1 (5 bases). V dropped 3 bases and J dropped 3 bases, with 8 bases sitting between them. CDR3 length: 13 residues. CDR3 DNA: TGTGCCAGCAGTTTGACAGAGGACACTGAAGCTTTCTTT. As protein: CASSLTEDTEAFF.

This clonotype was detected a few times. V gene TRBV5-1 combines with J gene TRBJ1-1; tentative D call: TRBD1 (6 bases). V was pared by 2 bases and J by 0 bases, with 14 bases between. The germline V gene encodes CDR1 SGHRS and CDR2 YFSETQ. This CDR3 contains 16 residues. CDR3 residues: CASSFVGGDMNTEAFF. DNA for the CDR3: TGCGCCAGCAGCTTCGTGGGGGGCGACATGAACACTGAAGCTTTCTTT.

The chain has TRBV7-9 and TRBJ2-7; possibly TRBD2 for D (6 bases). This CDR3 comprises 15 residues. Germline assignment: CDR1 SEHNR and CDR2 FQNEAQ (reference sequence). V was cut by 1 base and J by 4 bases, with 14 bases left in between. CDR3 protein: CASSLVTGAGYEQYF. The CDR3 DNA follows: TGTGCCAGCAGCTTAGTGACGGGAGCGGGTTACGAGCAGTACTTC.

With regard to this clonotype: Its ends do not fully match the called genes, so a read error is possible. This chain connects TRBV10-3 to TRBJ1-5, with 7 bases that match TRBD1. This CDR3 has 15 amino acids. Germline assignment: CDR1 ENHRY and CDR2 SYGVKD. CDR3 sequence reads: CASSQGGDNNQPQHF. CDR3 sequence (DNA): TGTGCCAGCAGTCAGGGGGGGGACAACAATCAGCCCCAGCATTTT.

This chain uses TRBV5-1 with TRBJ1-2; unclear D gene. The germline gives CDR1 SGHRS, CDR2 YFSETQ. V was pared by 4 bases and J by 7 bases, with 11 bases between. This CDR3 has 12 residues. The CDR3 is CASSKDPSGYTF. CDR3 nucleotide sequence: TGCGCCAGCAGCAAGGACCCTAGTGGCTACACCTTC.